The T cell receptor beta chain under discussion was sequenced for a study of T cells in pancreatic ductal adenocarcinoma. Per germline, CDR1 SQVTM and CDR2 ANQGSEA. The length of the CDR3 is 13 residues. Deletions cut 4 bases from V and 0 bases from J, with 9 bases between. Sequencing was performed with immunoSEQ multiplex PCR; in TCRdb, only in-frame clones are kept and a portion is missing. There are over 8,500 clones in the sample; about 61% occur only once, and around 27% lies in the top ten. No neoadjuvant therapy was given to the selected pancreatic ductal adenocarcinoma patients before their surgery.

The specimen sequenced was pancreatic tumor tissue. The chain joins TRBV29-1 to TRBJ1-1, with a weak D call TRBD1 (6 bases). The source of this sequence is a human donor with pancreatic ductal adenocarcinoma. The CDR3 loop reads CSVVQGLNTEAFF. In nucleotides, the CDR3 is TGCAGCGTTGTACAGGGCCTGAACACTGAAGCTTTCTTT.